The source of this T cell receptor beta chain is a study of Ad26.COV2.S vaccination and SARS-CoV-2 variants. Overall study context: The donor belonged to the COV1001 Ad26.COV2.S trial arm. Intramuscular Ad26.COV2.S at 5x10^10 or 1x10^11 viral particles.

This CDR3 region has 16 residues. Between the trimmed V and J ends, which lost 8 bases and 0 bases, there was a span of 17 bases. Germline CDR1 is LGHDT and CDR2 is YNNKEL (reference sequence). Comment on this clone: Its antigen is undetermined.

Libraries were prepared by immunoSEQ multiplex PCR; TCRdb keeps only in-frame clonotypes and omits some of them. The sample has 200,000 to 300,000 clones, roughly 90% seen once. Study results and limitations: Higher spike-specific TCR breadth was found in vaccine recipients than in placebo recipients. TCR breadth and depth estimates may have understated total T cell responses.

Treatment of the sample: around 19 received Ad26.COV2.S at low or high dose, single or two shots; 5 received placebo; per-sample allocation not given. At day 63 after the first vaccine or placebo injection, samples were drawn. The TCR was taken from a person aged 18-65 years who received the Ad26.COV2.S COVID-19 vaccine or a placebo. V gene TRBV3-1 (or the pseudogene TRBV3-2) combines with J gene TRBJ1-5; D call uncertain. The sample was peripheral blood, taken in a trial of Ad26.COV2.S vaccine versus placebo. The CDR3 is CASGYSDLYSNQPQHF. CDR3 nucleotide sequence: TGTGCCAGCGGCTATTCGGACCTTTATAGCAATCAGCCCCAGCATTTT.